Shown below are 11 T cell receptor beta chains from a single sample sequenced in a study of graft-versus-host responses after intestinal transplantation. The antigens of these receptors remain unknown. Sequencing was performed with immunoSEQ multiplex PCR; in TCRdb, only in-frame clones are kept and a portion is missing. Of 95,000 to 150,000 clones in the sample, approximately 95% were seen once. The sequencing here drew on unstimulated CD8+ T cells sorted from spleen or lymph node cells, taken before intestinal transplant. The source is a human donor who received an intestinal transplant.

The genes are TRBV4-2 and TRBJ2-2; D ambiguous. The CDR3 is 11 amino acids. V was clipped by 9 bases and J by 3 bases, with 5 bases between them. Germline V gene sequence: CDR1 LGHNA, CDR2 YNFKEQ. The CDR3 here is CASAHTGELFF. CDR3 nucleotides: TGTGCCAGTGCTCACACCGGGGAGCTGTTTTTT.

The CDR3 nucleotides read TGTGCCAGCAGCTTAAGGCAAGCGAGGGGCACAGATACGCAGTATTTT. As protein: CASSLRQARGTDTQYF. This chain joins TRBV7-3 and TRBJ2-3, with D maybe TRBD2 (5 bases). This CDR3 has 16 amino acids. Trimming stripped 1 base from V and 1 base from J, with 12 bases between. CDR1 and CDR2 (germline): SGHTA, FQGTGA.

This clone appeared a single time. The J gene is TRBJ2-7, the V gene TRBV4-3; D remains ambiguous. The V gene's germline CDR1 is LGHNA and CDR2 YSLEER. The CDR3 totals 13 residues. Trimming stripped 0 bases from V and 2 bases from J, with 5 bases between. CDR3 region: CASSQDAAYEQYF. The CDR3 bases are TGCGCCAGCAGCCAAGATGCCGCCTACGAGCAGTACTTC.

The chain uses TRBV7-8 and TRBJ2-7; 9 bases are a match to TRBD1. CDR1 SGHVS and CDR2 FQNEAQ come from the germline V gene. This CDR3 comprises 16 residues. Germline trimming cut 0 bases from V and 3 bases from J; bases unmatched to any gene: 6. The CDR3 DNA reads TGTGCCAGCAGCTTAGCTCGACAGGGGGTTAGCTACGAGCAGTACTTC. Protein product: CASSLARQGVSYEQYF.

V and J are TRBV5-1 and TRBJ1-6; 9 bases map to TRBD1. The CDR3 is 13 amino acids. Germline-derived CDR1 and CDR2 are SGHRS and YFSETQ. Germline trimming cut 7 bases from V and 14 bases from J; bases unmatched to any gene: 10. This CDR3 is CASSGQGGSSLHF. CDR3 DNA: TGCGCCAGCTCGGGACAGGGAGGTTCGTCCCTCCACTTT.

The CDR3 DNA reads as TGTGCCAGCTCACCACCCAGGGCCAAAGAGACCCAGTACTTC. This encodes CASSPPRAKETQYF. The chain combines TRBV18 with TRBJ2-5, with D perhaps matching TRBD1 (5 bases). Trimming took off 0 bases at V and 3 bases at J, with 8 bases between the two ends. The germline V gene has CDR1 KGHSH and CDR2 LQKENI. The CDR3 is 14 amino acids.

The chain carries TRBV10-3 and TRBJ2-1; maybe TRBD2 (6 bases). Trimming shortened V by 5 bases and J by 0 bases, and 14 bases separated the two germline ends. CDR3 length equals 16 residues. CDR1 is ENHRY, CDR2 SYGVKD, per germline. The CDR3 DNA reads as TGTGCCATCAGTTACACCGGGACTCGCTCCTACAATGAGCAGTTCTTC. The encoded protein is CAISYTGTRSYNEQFF.

A single count supports this clone. The CDR3, as DNA: TGTGCCAGCCGAATAGCGGGAGGGTACACCGGGGAGCTGTTTTTT. This encodes CASRIAGGYTGELFF. The rearrangement links TRBV27 to TRBJ2-2; TRBD2 aligns across 11 bases. The CDR3 consists of 15 residues. Germline V gives CDR1 MNHEY, CDR2 SMNVEV (reference sequence). V lost 8 bases, J lost 3 bases, and 5 bases stayed unmatched.

The chain carries TRBV19 and TRBJ2-7, with 12 bases that match TRBD1. CDR3 length: 14 residues. The germline gives CDR1 LNHDA, CDR2 SQIVND (reference sequence). With V trimmed by 3 bases and J by 6 bases, 3 bases remained unmatched. The CDR3 here is CASSIGTGGSEQYF. CDR3 sequence (DNA): TGTGCCAGTAGTATCGGGACAGGGGGCAGCGAGCAGTACTTC.

The chain employs TRBV6-1 and TRBJ2-2, with D tentatively TRBD1 or TRBD2 (6 bases each). V gave up 0 bases and J gave up 7 bases, with 15 bases separating them. The CDR3 is 16 amino acids. CDR1 and CDR2 from the germline V gene are MNHNS and SASEGT. The CDR3 bases are TGTGCCAGCAGTGAAGCCCTCCGGGGGCGGATCGGGGAGCTGTTTTTT. Translating it yields CASSEALRGRIGELFF.

The CDR3 region has the DNA TGTGCCAGCAGCTCCAGAACGACAGGGGTCTGGTACACTGAAGCTTTCTTT. Protein sequence: CASSSRTTGVWYTEAFF. V usage is TRBV7-2 and J usage is TRBJ1-1, with 8 bases aligning to TRBD1. V lost 4 bases to trimming and J lost 3 bases; unmatched junction nucleotides: 13. Per germline, CDR1 SGHTA and CDR2 FQGNSA. This CDR3 contains 17 residues.